This TCR beta chain comes out of a study of blood T cell repertoires in COVID-19. Whole-study context: COVID-19 samples collected from the United States, Italy and Spain covered acute and convalescent phases.

Authors' data handling: Reference gene primers were amplified, and this amplification served to estimate nucleated cell counts. The repertoire was sequenced with immunoSEQ multiplex PCR; TCRdb's copy has only in-frame clones and lacks some. V and J calls and clone size come straight from that table; D and trimming were deduced from the DNA. The profile shows 45,000 to 55,000 clones, over 80% of them singletons. The CDR3 contains 15 residues. Deletions cut 1 base from V and 6 bases from J, with 13 bases between. CDR1 is SGHDT, CDR2 YYEEEE, per germline. The V and J genes are TRBV5-6 and TRBJ1-4; unclear D gene. The sequencing input was peripheral blood. The TCR was taken from a human donor in a cohort sampled during active COVID-19. The CDR3 sequence is CASSLRSAGDEKLFF. In DNA, the CDR3 is TGTGCCAGCAGCTTGCGGTCCGCGGGCGATGAAAAACTGTTTTTT.